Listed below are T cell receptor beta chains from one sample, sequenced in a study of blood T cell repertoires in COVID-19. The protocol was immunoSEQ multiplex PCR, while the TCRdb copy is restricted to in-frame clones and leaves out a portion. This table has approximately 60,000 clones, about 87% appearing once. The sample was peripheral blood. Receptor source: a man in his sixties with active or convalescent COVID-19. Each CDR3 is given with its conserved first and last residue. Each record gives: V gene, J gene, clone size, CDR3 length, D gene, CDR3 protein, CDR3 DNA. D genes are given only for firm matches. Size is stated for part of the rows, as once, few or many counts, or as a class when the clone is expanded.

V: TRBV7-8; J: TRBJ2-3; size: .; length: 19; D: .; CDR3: CASSLGQGPASGSTDTQYF; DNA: TGTGCCAGCAGCTTGGGACAAGGGCCCGCTAGCGGTAGCACAGATACGCAGTATTTT
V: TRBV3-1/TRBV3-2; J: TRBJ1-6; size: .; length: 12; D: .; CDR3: CASSQGRATLHF; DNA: TGTGCCAGCAGCCAAGGGCGGGCGACCCTCCACTTT
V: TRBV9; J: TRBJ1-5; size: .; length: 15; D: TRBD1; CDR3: CASSGTGGGNQPQHF; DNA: TGTGCCAGCAGCGGCACAGGGGGCGGCAATCAGCCCCAGCATTTT
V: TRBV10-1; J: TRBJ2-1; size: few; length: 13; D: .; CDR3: CASSESGLNEQFF; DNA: TGCGCCAGCAGTGAATCAGGGCTTAATGAGCAGTTCTTC
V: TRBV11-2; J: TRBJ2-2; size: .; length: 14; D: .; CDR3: CASSSSRETGELFF; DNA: TGTGCCAGCAGCTCGAGTCGGGAAACCGGGGAGCTGTTTTTT
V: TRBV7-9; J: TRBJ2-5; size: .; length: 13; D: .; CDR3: CASSASAQETQYF; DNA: TGTGCCAGCAGCGCTAGCGCCCAAGAGACCCAGTACTTC
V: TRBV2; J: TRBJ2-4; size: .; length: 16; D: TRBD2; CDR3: CASRGLAGGRRNIQYF; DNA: TGTGCCAGCCGAGGACTAGCGGGGGGGCGGAGAAACATTCAGTACTTC
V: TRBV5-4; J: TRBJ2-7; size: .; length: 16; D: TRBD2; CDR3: CASSPEVAGGQGEQYF; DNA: TGTGCCAGCAGCCCGGAGGTAGCGGGAGGGCAAGGCGAGCAGTACTTC
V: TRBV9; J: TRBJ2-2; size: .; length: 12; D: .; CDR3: CASSQNTGELFF; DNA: TGTGCCAGCAGTCAGAACACCGGGGAGCTGTTTTTT
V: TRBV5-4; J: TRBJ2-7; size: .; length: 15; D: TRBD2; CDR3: CASSLGTSGMYEQYF; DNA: TGTGCCAGCAGCTTGGGGACTAGCGGGATGTACGAGCAGTACTTC
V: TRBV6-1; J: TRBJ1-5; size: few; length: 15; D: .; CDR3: CASSEGGFSNQPQHF; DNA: TGTGCCAGCAGTGAAGGAGGGTTTAGCAATCAGCCCCAGCATTTT
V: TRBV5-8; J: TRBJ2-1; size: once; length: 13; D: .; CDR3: CASSLASHGGQFF; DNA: TGTGCCAGCAGCTTGGCCTCACATGGTGGGCAGTTCTTC
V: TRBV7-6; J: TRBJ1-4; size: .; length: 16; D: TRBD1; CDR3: CASSLGGARGLEKLFF; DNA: TGTGCCAGCAGCTTAGGGGGGGCCAGGGGGCTTGAAAAACTGTTTTTT
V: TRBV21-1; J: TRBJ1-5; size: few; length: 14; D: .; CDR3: CASITDRGNQPQHF; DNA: TGTGCCAGCATTACGGACAGAGGCAATCAGCCCCAGCATTTT
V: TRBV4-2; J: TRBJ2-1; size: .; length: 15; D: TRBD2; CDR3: CASSPREGPYNEQFF; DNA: TGTGCCAGCAGCCCACGGGAGGGCCCCTACAATGAGCAGTTCTTC
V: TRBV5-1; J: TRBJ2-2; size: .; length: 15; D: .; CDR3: CASSGGGADTGELFF; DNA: TGCGCCAGCAGTGGAGGGGGCGCAGACACCGGGGAGCTGTTTTTT
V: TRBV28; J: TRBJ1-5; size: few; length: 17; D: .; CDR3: CASSSITWGAGNQPQHF; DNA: TGTGCCAGCAGTTCAATCACCTGGGGAGCGGGCAATCAGCCCCAGCATTTT
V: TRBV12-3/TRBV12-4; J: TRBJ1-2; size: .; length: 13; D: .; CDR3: CASSLNSAVGYTF; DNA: TGTGCCAGCAGTTTAAATTCTGCGGTGGGCTACACCTTC
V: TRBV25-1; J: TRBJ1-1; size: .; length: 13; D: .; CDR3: CASSLSGDAEAFF; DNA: TGTGCCAGCAGTCTATCGGGGGACGCTGAAGCTTTCTTT
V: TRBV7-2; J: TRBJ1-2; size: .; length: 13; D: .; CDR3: CASSSGPGSGYTF; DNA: TGTGCCAGCAGCTCAGGCCCTGGGAGTGGCTACACCTTC
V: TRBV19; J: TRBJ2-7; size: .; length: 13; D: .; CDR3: CASSLLESYEQYF; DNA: TGTGCCAGTAGTCTACTAGAATCCTACGAGCAGTACTTC
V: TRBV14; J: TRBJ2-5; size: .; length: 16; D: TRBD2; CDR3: CASSPWVAGPQETQYF; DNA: TGTGCCAGCAGCCCTTGGGTAGCGGGGCCCCAAGAGACCCAGTACTTC
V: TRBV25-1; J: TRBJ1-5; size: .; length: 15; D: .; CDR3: CASSDPRQSNQPQHF; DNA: TGTGCCAGCAGTGACCCCAGACAGAGCAATCAGCCCCAGCATTTT
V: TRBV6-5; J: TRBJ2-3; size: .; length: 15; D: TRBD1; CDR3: CASSTRDRGSGTQYF; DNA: TGTGCCAGCAGTACCCGGGACAGGGGGAGTGGTACGCAGTATTTT
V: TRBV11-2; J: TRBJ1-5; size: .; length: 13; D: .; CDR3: CASSRAERQPQHF; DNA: TGTGCCAGCAGCAGAGCGGAGCGGCAGCCCCAGCATTTT
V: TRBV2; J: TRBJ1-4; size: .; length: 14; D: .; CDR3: CASTEGGGDEKLFF; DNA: TGTGCCAGCACCGAAGGCGGAGGGGATGAAAAACTGTTTTTT
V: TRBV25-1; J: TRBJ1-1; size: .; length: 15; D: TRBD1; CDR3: CASTPRGAWGTEAFF; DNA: TGTGCCAGCACACCCAGGGGGGCGTGGGGCACTGAAGCTTTCTTT
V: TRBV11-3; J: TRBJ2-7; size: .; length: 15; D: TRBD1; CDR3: CASSLRQGDSYEQYF; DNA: TGTGCCAGCAGCCTACGACAGGGGGACTCCTACGAGCAGTACTTC
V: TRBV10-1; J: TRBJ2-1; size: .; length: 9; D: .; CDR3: CAILMEQFF; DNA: TGCGCCATCCTAATGGAGCAGTTCTTC
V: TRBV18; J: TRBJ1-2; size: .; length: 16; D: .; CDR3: CASSPSIDRRNVGYTF; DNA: TGTGCCAGCTCACCTTCAATCGACAGGAGGAACGTCGGCTACACCTTC
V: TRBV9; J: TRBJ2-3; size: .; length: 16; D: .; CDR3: CASSVEGSIGTDTQYF; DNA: TGTGCCAGCAGCGTAGAAGGGAGCATCGGCACAGATACGCAGTATTTT
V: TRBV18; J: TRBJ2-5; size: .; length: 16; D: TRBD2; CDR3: CASSPPSGRAAETQYF; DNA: TGTGCCAGCTCACCACCAAGCGGGAGGGCCGCGGAGACCCAGTACTTC
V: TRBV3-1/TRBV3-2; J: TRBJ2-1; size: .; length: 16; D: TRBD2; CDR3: CASSPRTSGGYNEQFF; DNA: TGTGCCAGCAGCCCTAGGACTAGCGGGGGTTACAATGAGCAGTTCTTC
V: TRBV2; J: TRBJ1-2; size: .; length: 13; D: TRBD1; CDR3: CASRGTGSVGYTF; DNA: TGTGCCAGCAGGGGGACAGGGTCGGTTGGCTACACCTTC
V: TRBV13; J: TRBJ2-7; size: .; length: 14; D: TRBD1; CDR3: CASSPRQGRGEQYF; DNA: TGTGCCAGCAGCCCGCGACAGGGTCGTGGCGAGCAGTACTTC
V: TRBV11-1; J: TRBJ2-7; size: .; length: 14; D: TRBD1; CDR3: CASSLGDRGFEQYF; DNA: TGTGCCAGCAGCTTAGGGGACAGGGGATTCGAGCAGTACTTC
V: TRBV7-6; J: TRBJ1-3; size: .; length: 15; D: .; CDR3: CASSPGQGPGNTIYF; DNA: TGTGCCAGCAGCCCAGGGCAAGGGCCAGGAAACACCATATATTTT
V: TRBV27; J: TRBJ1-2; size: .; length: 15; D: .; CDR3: CASSLTWDTDYGYTF; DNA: TGTGCCAGCAGCCTAACTTGGGACACAGACTATGGCTACACCTTC
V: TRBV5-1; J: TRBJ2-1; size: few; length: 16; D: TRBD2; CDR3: CASSPPGRRGDNEQFF; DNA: TGCGCCAGCAGCCCGCCGGGCCGACGGGGGGACAATGAGCAGTTCTTC
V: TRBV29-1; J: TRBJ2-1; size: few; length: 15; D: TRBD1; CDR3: CSKKGAGSSYNEQFF; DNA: TGCAGCAAAAAGGGGGCGGGCTCCTCCTACAATGAGCAGTTCTTC
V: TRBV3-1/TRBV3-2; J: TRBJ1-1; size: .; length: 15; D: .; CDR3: CASSQGQLMNTEAFF; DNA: TGTGCCAGCAGCCAAGGACAGCTCATGAACACTGAAGCTTTCTTT
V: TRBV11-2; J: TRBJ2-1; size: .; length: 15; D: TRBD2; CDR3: CASSLALAGANEQFF; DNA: TGTGCCAGCAGCTTAGCCCTAGCGGGAGCGAATGAGCAGTTCTTC
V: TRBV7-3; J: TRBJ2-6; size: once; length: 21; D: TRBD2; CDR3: CASSPRASGGVLNSGANVLTF; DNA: TGTGCCAGCAGCCCCCGGGCTAGCGGGGGGGTGCTGAACTCTGGGGCCAACGTCCTGACTTTC
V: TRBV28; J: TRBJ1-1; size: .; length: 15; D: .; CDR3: CASKAEGLMNTEAFF; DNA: TGTGCCAGCAAAGCCGAAGGACTTATGAACACTGAAGCTTTCTTT
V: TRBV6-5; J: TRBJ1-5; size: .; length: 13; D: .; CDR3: CASSLQGGQPQHF; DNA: TGTGCCAGCAGTTTACAGGGCGGTCAGCCCCAGCATTTT
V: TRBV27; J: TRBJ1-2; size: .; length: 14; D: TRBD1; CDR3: CASSLGTGVRGYTF; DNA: TGTGCCAGCAGTCTCGGGACAGGGGTAAGGGGCTACACCTTC
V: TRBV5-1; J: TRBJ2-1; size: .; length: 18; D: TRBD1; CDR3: CASSSGAGTGPSYNEQFF; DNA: TGCGCCAGCAGCTCTGGAGCTGGGACAGGGCCATCCTACAATGAGCAGTTCTTC
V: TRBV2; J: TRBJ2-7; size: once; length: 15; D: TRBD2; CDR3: CASTRASGGAYEQYF; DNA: TGTGCCAGCACTCGGGCTAGCGGGGGGGCCTACGAGCAGTACTTC
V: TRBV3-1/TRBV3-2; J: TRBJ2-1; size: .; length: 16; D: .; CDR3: CASSQAGISSYNEQFF; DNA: TGTGCCAGCAGCCAAGCGGGGATTAGCTCCTACAATGAGCAGTTCTTC
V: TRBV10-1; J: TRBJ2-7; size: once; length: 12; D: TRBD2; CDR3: CASSPSGFEQYF; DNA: TGCGCCAGCAGCCCTAGCGGGTTTGAGCAGTACTTC